The clone carrying this T cell receptor (beta chain) was counted ten times or more. This sample was taken from a study of spatial heterogeneity in lung cancer. Study as a whole: Detection consistently captured more beta-chain sequences than alpha-chain sequences. Raw reads showed each unique TCR and UMI combination turning up more than ten times on average.

V dropped 7 bases and J dropped 6 bases, with 15 bases sitting between them. The CDR3 is 13 residues long. TCRdb re-called the 5' RACE reads through MiXCR, storing one row per CDR3 protein. In the table there are tens of thousands of distinct CDR3 sequences, approximately 3% of which are singletons. Time point denoted: sample taken at primary tumor resection. Samples were donated by 72 untreated early-stage non-small cell lung cancer patients. Unsorted tumor, nontumor lung tissue or cryopreserved PBMC supplied the whole RNA. This sequence joins TRBV12-3 or TRBV12-4 and TRBJ1-2, with a possible D match to TRBD1 (5 bases). The TCR sequence derives from a male donor with early-stage non-small cell lung cancer. The sequencing used normal lung tissue next to the tumor, collected at surgery. The CDR3 region is CASTGYLKNGYTF. CDR3 DNA: TGTGCCAGCACAGGGTACCTAAAAAATGGCTACACCTTC.